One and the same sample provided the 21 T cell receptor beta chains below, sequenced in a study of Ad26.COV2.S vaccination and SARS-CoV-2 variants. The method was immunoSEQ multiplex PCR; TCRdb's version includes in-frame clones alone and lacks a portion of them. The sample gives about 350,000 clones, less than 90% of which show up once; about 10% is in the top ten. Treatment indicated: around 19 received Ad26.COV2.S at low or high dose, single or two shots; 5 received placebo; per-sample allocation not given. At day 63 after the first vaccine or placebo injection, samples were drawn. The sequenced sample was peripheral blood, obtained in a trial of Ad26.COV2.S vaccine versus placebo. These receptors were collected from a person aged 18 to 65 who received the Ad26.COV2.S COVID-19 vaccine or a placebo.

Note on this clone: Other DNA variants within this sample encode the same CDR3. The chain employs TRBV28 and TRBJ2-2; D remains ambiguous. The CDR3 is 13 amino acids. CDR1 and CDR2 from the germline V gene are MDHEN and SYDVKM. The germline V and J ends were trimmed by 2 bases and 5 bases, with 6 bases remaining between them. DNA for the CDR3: TGTGCCAGCAGTTTAGGGTATACCGGGGAGCTGTTTTTT. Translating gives CASSLGYTGELFF.

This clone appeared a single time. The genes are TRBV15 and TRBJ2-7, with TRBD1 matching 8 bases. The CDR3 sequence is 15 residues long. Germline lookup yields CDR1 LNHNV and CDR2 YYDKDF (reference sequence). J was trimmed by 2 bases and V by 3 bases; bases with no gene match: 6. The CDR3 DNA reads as TGTGCCACCAGCAGTAGACAGGGGAGAACCTACGAGCAGTACTTC. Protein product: CATSSRQGRTYEQYF.

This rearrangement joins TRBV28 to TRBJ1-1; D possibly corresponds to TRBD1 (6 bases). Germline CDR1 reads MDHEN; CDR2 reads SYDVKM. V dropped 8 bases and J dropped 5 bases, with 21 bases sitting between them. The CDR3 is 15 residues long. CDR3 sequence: CASVTDPRGRTEAFF. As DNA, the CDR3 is TGTGCCAGCGTCACGGACCCCAGGGGCCGAACTGAAGCTTTCTTT.

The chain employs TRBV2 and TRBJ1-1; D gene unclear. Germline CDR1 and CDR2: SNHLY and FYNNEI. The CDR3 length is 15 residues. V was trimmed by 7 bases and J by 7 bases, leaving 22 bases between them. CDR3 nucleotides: TGTGCCAGCATAGAGTCCCCCGGGTCGTCGGGTGAAGCTTTCTTT. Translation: CASIESPGSSGEAFF. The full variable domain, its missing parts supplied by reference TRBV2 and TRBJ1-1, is EPEVTQTPSHQVTQMGQEVILRCVPISNHLYFYWYRQILGQKVEFLVSFYNNEISEKSEIFDDQFSVERPDGSNFTLKIRSTKLEDSAMYFCASIESPGSSGEAFFGQGTRLTVV.

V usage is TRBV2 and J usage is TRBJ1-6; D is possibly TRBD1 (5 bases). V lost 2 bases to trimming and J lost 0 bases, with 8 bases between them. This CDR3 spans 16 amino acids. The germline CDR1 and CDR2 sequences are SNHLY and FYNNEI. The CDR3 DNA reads TGTGCCAGCAGTGAATGGGGGAGCTCCTATAATTCACCCCTCCACTTT. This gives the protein CASSEWGSSYNSPLHF.

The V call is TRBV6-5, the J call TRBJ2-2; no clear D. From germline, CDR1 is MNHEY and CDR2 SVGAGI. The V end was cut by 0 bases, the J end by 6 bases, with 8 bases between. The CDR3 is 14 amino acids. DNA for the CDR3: TGTGCCAGCAGTTACTCGACGGCGGCCGGGGAGCTGTTTTTT. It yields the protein CASSYSTAAGELFF.

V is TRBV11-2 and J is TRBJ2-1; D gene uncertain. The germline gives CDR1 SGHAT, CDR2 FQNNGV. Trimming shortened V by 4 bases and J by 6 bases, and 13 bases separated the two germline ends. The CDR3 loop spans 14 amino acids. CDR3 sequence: CASSSTPRSNEQFF. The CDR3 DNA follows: TGTGCCAGCAGCTCCACCCCGAGGAGCAATGAGCAGTTCTTC.

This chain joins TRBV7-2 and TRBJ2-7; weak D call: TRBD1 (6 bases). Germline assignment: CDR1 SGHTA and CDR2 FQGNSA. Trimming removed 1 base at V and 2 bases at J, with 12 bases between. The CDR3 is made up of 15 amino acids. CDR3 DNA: TGTGCCAGCAGCTTAGGTGGGACACAAGCCTACGAGCAGTACTTC. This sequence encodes CASSLGGTQAYEQYF.

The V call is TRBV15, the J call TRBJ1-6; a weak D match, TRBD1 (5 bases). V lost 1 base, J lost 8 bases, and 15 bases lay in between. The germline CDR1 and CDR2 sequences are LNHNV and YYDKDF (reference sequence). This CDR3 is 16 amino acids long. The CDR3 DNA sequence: TGTGCCACCAGCAGAGCAATGGGGGGGGTTGATTCACCCCTCCACTTT. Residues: CATSRAMGGVDSPLHF.

The CDR3 region is CASSRPTSSSTDTQYF. CDR3 in DNA: TGCGCCAGCAGCCGACCGACCTCCTCGAGCACAGATACGCAGTATTTT. This rearrangement joins TRBV4-1 to TRBJ2-3; D is uncertain. V lost 4 bases to trimming and J lost 0 bases, with 14 bases between them. This CDR3 comprises 16 residues. Germline lookup yields CDR1 MGHRA and CDR2 YSYEKL.

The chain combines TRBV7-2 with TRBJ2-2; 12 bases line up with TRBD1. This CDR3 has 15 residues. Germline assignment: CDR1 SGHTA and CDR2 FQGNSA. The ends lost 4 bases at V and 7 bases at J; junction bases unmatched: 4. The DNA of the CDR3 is TGTGCCAGCAGCTCCGGGACAGGGGGCGTCGGGGAGCTGTTTTTT. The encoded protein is CASSSGTGGVGELFF.

The CDR3 loop is CASSLRLQGAREQYF. The CDR3 region has the DNA TGTGCCAGCAGTTTAAGGTTACAGGGGGCCCGAGAGCAGTACTTC. This chain links TRBV28 with TRBJ2-7; 9 nucleotides agree with TRBD1. The V and J ends lost 2 bases and 7 bases, in that order; junction bases with no gene match: 9. The CDR3 is made up of 15 amino acids. Germline V CDR1 and CDR2: MDHEN, SYDVKM.

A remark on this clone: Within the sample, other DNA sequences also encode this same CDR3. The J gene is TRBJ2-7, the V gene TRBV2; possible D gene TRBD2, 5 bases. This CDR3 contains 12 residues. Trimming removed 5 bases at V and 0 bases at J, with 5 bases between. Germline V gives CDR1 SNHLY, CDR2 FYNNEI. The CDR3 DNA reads TGTGCCAGCAGTCGGGACTCCTACGAGCAGTACTTC. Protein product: CASSRDSYEQYF.

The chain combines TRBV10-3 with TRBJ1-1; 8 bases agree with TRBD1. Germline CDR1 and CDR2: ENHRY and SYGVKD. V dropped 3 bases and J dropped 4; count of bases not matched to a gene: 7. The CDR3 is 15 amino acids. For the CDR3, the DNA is TGTGCCATCAGTGAACTAGGACAGGGATCCACTGAAGCTTTCTTT. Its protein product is CAISELGQGSTEAFF.

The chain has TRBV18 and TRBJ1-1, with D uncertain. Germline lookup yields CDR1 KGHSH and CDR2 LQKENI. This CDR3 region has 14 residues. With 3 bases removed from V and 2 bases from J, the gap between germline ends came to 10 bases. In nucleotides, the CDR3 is TGTGCCAGCTCACCTCTCGCAAGCAACACTGAAGCTTTCTTT. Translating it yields CASSPLASNTEAFF.

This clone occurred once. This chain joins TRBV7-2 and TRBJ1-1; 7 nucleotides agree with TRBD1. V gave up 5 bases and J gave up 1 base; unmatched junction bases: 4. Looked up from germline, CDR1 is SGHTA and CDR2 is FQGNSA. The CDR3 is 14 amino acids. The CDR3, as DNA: TGTGCCAGCAGCCCAACAGGGGCGAACACTGAAGCTTTCTTT. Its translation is CASSPTGANTEAFF.

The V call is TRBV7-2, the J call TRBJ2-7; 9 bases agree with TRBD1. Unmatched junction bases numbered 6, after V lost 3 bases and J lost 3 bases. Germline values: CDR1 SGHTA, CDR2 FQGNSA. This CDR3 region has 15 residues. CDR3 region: CASSFYRGRDYEQYF. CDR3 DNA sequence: TGTGCCAGCAGCTTTTACAGGGGGCGCGACTACGAGCAGTACTTC.

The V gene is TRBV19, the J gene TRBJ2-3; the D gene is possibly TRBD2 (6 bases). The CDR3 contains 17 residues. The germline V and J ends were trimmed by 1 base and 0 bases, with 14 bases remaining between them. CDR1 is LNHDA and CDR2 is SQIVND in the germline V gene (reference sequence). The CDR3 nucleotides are TGTGCCAGTAGTATAGGCGGGACCGCGGGGAGCACAGATACGCAGTATTTT. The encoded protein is CASSIGGTAGSTDTQYF.

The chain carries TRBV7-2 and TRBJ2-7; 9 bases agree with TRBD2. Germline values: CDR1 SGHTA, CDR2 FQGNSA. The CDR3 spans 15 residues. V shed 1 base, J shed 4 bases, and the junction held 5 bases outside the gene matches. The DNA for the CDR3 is TGTGCCAGCAGCTTAGAGGCTAGCGGGATTTACGAGCAGTACTTC. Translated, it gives CASSLEASGIYEQYF.

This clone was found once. The DNA of the CDR3 is TGTGCCAGCAGTGAAGAAGGGTTGCGGGAGGTGCGAGAGACCCAGTACTTC. It specifies CASSEEGLREVRETQYF. V gene TRBV2 combines with J gene TRBJ2-5; 8 nucleotides line up with TRBD2. Germline V gene sequence: CDR1 SNHLY, CDR2 FYNNEI. The CDR3 has 17 amino acids. The trim removed 1 base at V and 4 bases at J, leaving 11 bases unmatched.

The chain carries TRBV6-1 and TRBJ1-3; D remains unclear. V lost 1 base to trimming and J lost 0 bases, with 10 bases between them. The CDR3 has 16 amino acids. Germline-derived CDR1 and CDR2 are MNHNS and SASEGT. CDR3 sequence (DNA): TGTGCCAGCAGTGAAGGACGCCTGAGCTCTGGAAACACCATATATTTT. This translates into CASSEGRLSSGNTIYF.